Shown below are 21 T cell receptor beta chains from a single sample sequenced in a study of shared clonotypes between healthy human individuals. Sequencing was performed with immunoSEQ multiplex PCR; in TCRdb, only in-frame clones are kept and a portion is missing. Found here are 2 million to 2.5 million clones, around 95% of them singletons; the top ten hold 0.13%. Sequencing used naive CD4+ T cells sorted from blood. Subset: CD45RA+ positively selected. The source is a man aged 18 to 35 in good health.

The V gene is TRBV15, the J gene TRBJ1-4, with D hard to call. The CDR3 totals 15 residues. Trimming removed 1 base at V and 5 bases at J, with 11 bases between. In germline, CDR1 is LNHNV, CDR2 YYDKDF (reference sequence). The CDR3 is CATSRVGSQNEKLFF. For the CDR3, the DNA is TGTGCCACCAGCAGAGTCGGCAGCCAGAATGAAAAACTGTTTTTT.

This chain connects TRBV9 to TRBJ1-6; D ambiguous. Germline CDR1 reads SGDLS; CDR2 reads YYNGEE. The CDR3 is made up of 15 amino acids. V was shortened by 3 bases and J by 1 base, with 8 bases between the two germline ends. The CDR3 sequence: CASSDPGSYNSPLHF. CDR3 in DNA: TGTGCCAGCAGCGACCCCGGATCCTATAATTCACCCCTCCACTTT.

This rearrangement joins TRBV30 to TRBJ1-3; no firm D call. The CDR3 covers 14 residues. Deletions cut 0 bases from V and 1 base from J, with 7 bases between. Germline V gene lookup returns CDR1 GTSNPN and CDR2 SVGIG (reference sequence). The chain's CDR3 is CAWSVGWSGNTIYF. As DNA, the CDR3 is TGTGCCTGGAGTGTGGGGTGGTCTGGAAACACCATATATTTT.

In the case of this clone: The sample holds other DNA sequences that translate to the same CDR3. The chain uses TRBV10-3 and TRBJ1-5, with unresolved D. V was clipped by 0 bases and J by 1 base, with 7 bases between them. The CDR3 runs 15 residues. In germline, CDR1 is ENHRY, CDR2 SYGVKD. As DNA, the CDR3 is TGTGCCATCAGTGAGTCGAGCAGGAGCAATCAGCCCCAGCATTTT. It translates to CAISESSRSNQPQHF.

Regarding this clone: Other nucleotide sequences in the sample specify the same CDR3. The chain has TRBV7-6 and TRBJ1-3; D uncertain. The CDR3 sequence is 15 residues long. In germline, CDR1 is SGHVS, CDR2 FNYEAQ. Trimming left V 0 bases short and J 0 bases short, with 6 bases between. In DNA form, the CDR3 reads TGTGCCAGCAGCTTAGCACAGTCCTCTGGAAACACCATATATTTT. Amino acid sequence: CASSLAQSSGNTIYF.

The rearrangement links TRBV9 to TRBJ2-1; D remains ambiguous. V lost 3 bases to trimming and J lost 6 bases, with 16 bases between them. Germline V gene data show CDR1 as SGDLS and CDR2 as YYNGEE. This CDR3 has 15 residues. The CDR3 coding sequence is TGTGCCAGCAGCGGCCCCCACCGTCTCATCAATGAGCAGTTCTTC. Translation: CASSGPHRLINEQFF.

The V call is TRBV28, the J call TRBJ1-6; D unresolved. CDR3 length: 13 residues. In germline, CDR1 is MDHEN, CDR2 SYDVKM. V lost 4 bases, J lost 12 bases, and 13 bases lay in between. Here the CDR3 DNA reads TGTGCCAGCAGTTCCATGCCGGCTCAACCCCTCCACTTT. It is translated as CASSSMPAQPLHF.

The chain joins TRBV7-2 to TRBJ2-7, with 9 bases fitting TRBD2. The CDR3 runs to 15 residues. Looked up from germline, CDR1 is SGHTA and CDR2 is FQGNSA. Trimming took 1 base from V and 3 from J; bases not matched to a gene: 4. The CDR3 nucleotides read TGTGCCAGCAGCTTAGTCCCAGCGGGAGGCTACGAGCAGTACTTC. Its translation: CASSLVPAGGYEQYF. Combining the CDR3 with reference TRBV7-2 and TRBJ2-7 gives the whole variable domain GAGVSQSPSNKVTEKGKDVELRCDPISGHTALYWYRQSLGQGLEFLIYFQGNSAPDKSGLPSDRFSAERTGGSVSTLTIQRTQQEDSAVYLCASSLVPAGGYEQYFGPGTRLTVT.

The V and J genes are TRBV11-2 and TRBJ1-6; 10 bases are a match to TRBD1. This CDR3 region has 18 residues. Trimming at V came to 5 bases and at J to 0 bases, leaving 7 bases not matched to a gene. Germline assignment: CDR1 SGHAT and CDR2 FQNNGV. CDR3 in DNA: TGTGCCAGCAGCCGGGACAGGGGAGGGTACTCCTATAATTCACCCCTCCACTTT. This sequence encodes CASSRDRGGYSYNSPLHF.

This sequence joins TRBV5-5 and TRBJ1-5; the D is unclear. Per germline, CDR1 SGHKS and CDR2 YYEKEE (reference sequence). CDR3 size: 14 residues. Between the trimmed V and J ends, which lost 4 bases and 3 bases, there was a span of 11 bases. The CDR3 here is CASSLGLINQPQHF. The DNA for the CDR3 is TGTGCCAGCAGCCTCGGACTAATCAATCAGCCCCAGCATTTT.

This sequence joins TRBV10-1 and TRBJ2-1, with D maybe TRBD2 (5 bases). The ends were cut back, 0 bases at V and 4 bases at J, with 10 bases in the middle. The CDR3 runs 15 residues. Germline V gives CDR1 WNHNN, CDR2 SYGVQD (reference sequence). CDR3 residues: CASSESSGEYNEQFF. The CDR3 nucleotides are TGCGCCAGCAGTGAGTCCTCCGGGGAATACAATGAGCAGTTCTTC.

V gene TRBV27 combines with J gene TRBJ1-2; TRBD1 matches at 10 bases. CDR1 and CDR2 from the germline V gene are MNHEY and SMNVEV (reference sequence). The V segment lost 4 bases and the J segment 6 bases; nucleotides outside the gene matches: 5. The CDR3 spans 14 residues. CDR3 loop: CASSSGTGVNGYTF. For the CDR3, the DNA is TGTGCCAGCAGTTCGGGGACAGGGGTAAATGGCTACACCTTC.

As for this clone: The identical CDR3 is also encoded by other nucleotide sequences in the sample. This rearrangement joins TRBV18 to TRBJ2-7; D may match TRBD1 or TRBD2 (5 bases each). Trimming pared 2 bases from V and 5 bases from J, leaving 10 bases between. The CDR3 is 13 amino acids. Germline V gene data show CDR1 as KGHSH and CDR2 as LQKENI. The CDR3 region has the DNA TGTGCCAGCTCACCAACCGGGACGAACGAGCAGTACTTC. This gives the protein CASSPTGTNEQYF.

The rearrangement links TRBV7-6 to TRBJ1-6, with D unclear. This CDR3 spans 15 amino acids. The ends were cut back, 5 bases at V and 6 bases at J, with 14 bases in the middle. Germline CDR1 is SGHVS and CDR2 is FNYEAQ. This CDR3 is CASSRQANSNSPLHF. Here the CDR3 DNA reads TGTGCCAGCAGCAGACAAGCTAATAGTAATTCACCCCTCCACTTT.

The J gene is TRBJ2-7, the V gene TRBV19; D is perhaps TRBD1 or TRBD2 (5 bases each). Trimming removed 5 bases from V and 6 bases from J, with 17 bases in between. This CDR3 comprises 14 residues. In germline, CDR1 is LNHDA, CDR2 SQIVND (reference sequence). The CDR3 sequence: CASSSLSGAGEQYF. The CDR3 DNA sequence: TGTGCCAGTAGTTCATTGTCCGGGGCCGGCGAGCAGTACTTC.

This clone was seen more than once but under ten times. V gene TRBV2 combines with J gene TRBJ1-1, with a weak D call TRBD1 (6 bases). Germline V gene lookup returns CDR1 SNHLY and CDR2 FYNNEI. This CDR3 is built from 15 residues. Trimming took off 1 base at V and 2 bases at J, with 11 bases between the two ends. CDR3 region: CASSEEAGANTEAFF. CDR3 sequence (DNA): TGTGCCAGCAGTGAAGAAGCGGGGGCTAACACTGAAGCTTTCTTT.

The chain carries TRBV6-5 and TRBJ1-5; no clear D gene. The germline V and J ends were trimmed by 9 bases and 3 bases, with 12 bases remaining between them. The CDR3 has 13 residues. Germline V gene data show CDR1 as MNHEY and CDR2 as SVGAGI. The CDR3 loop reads CARGGRFNQPQHF. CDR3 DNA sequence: TGTGCCAGGGGAGGGAGATTCAATCAGCCCCAGCATTTT.

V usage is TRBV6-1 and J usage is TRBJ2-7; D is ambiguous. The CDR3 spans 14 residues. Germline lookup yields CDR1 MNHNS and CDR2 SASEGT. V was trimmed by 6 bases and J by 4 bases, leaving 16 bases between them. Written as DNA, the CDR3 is TGTGCCAGCAGCCCGATTCGGCCTCAATACGAGCAGTACTTC. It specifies CASSPIRPQYEQYF.

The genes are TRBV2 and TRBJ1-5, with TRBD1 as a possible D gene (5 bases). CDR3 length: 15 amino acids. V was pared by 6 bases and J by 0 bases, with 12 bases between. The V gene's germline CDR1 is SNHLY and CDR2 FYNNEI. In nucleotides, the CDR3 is TGTGCCAGCAGCTTGACAGAATATAGCAATCAGCCCCAGCATTTT. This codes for CASSLTEYSNQPQHF.

The CDR3 is CASSINSNQPQHF. The CDR3 DNA sequence: TGTGCCAGCAGTATAAATAGCAATCAGCCCCAGCATTTT. The chain employs TRBV6-1 and TRBJ1-5; D unresolved. Per the germline V gene, CDR1 is MNHNS and CDR2 is SASEGT. Deletions cut 5 bases from V and 0 bases from J, with 5 bases between. The CDR3 has 13 residues.

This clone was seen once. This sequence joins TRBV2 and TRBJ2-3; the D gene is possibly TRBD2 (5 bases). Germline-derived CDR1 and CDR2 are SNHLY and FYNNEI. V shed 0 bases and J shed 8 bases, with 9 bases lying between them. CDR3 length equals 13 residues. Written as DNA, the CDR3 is TGTGCCAGCAGTGAAGCTGGACTGGCTACGCAGTATTTT. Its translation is CASSEAGLATQYF.